This entry lists 23 T cell receptor beta chains sequenced from one sample in a study of T cells in localized non-small cell lung cancer. The table came from immunoSEQ multiplex PCR; TCRdb's copy has only in-frame clones and leaves some out. Of about 76,000 clones in the sample, approximately 88% were seen once. Sequenced here: peripheral blood, sampled before any cancer treatment. The receptors were sampled from a female donor at least 60 years old with stage I lung adenocarcinoma.

The chain carries TRBV4-1 and TRBJ1-4; D not certain. Per germline, CDR1 MGHRA and CDR2 YSYEKL. Trimming removed 1 base at V and 8 bases at J, with 8 bases between. CDR3 length equals 13 residues. The CDR3 spells CASSQVLREKLFF. For the CDR3, the DNA is TGCGCCAGCAGCCAAGTCTTGCGAGAAAAACTGTTTTTT.

This clone has just a few counts. The chain joins TRBV10-3 to TRBJ1-1; D is perhaps TRBD1 (6 bases). This CDR3 is built from 15 residues. V lost 5 bases to trimming and J lost 4 bases, with 17 bases between them. CDR1 is ENHRY, CDR2 SYGVKD, per germline. The CDR3 region has the DNA TGTGCCATCAGTTCTACAGGGAATCGGAGCACTGAAGCTTTCTTT. This gives the protein CAISSTGNRSTEAFF.

The chain carries TRBV5-6 and TRBJ2-7; D is unclear. Germline CDR1 SGHDT, CDR2 YYEEEE. Trimming left V 1 base short and J 0 bases short, with 2 bases between. This CDR3 is built from 12 residues. CDR3 DNA sequence: TGTGCCAGCAGCTTGTCCTCCTACGAGCAGTACTTC. This codes for CASSLSSYEQYF.

V gene TRBV6-6 combines with J gene TRBJ2-7; D unresolved. Per the germline V gene, CDR1 is MNHNY and CDR2 is SVGAGI (reference sequence). V was shortened by 5 bases and J by 4 bases, with 9 bases between the two germline ends. This CDR3 spans 12 amino acids. In DNA form, the CDR3 reads TGTGCCAGCAGTGGATTGGGTTACGAGCAGTACTTC. Protein product: CASSGLGYEQYF.

The chain recombines TRBV5-5 with TRBJ2-1; weak D call: TRBD2 (5 bases). Germline V lookup: CDR1 SGHKS, CDR2 YYEKEE (reference sequence). The CDR3 contains 12 residues. V lost 3 bases to trimming and J lost 12 bases, with 13 bases between them. This CDR3 reads CASSSSLTMQFF. The CDR3 DNA reads TGTGCCAGCAGCTCATCATTGACTATGCAGTTCTTC.

The J gene is TRBJ1-6, the V gene TRBV6-5; D is perhaps TRBD1 (6 bases). CDR1 and CDR2 (germline): MNHEY, SVGAGI. V was trimmed by 7 bases and J by 0 bases, leaving 10 bases between them. CDR3 length: 15 amino acids. This chain's CDR3 is CASTSTGSYNSPLHF. For the CDR3, the DNA is TGTGCCAGCACTTCGACAGGCTCCTATAATTCACCCCTCCACTTT.

As for this clone: Compared with germline, one end of the junction differs, possibly owing to a read error. V usage is TRBV7-9 and J usage is TRBJ2-1, with D unclear. Germline V lookup: CDR1 SEHNR, CDR2 FQNEAQ (reference sequence). The CDR3 has 14 amino acids. CDR3 in DNA: TGTGCCGGCAGCTTAGGTCCCCCATACAATGAGCAGTTCTTC. Its translation: CAGSLGPPYNEQFF.

The count of this clone is one. The chain combines TRBV5-1 with TRBJ2-7; no clear D. V was trimmed by 0 bases and J by 2 bases, leaving 9 bases between them. The germline V gene has CDR1 SGHRS and CDR2 YFSETQ. The CDR3 is 14 amino acids. The CDR3, as DNA: TGCGCCAGCAGCTTGGCCTCTAGTACCTACGAGCAGTACTTC. Translation gives CASSLASSTYEQYF.

The chain links TRBV9 to TRBJ1-2, with unresolved D. The germline V gene has CDR1 SGDLS and CDR2 YYNGEE. V was pared by 0 bases and J by 1 base, with 13 bases between. This CDR3 has 16 amino acids. CDR3 coding DNA: TGTGCCAGCAGCGTAGGAACGACGAGGTTTAACTATGGCTACACCTTC. This codes for CASSVGTTRFNYGYTF.

The gene calls are TRBV19 and TRBJ1-2, with D tentatively TRBD1 (5 bases). The germline gives CDR1 LNHDA, CDR2 SQIVND (reference sequence). This CDR3 spans 14 amino acids. V gave up 2 bases and J gave up 4 bases, with 11 bases separating them. Here the CDR3 DNA reads TGTGCCAGTAGTATAAGAGGCGGGACCTATGGCTACACCTTC. Translated: CASSIRGGTYGYTF.

The chain links TRBV19 to TRBJ2-5; D is undetermined. V shed 3 bases and J shed 2 bases, with 13 bases lying between them. This CDR3 region has 15 residues. The germline V gene has CDR1 LNHDA and CDR2 SQIVND (reference sequence). This CDR3 is CASSIAGRAQETQYF. The CDR3 DNA sequence: TGTGCCAGTAGTATCGCCGGTAGGGCTCAAGAGACCCAGTACTTC. Complete variable domain (other parts from reference TRBV19 and TRBJ2-5): DGGITQSPKYLFRKEGQNVTLSCEQNLNHDAMYWYRQDPGQGLRLIYYSQIVNDFQKGDIAEGYSVSREKKESFPLTVTSAQKNPTAFYLCASSIAGRAQETQYFGPGTRLLVL.

The chain carries TRBV5-1 and TRBJ2-5; no firm D call. The germline V and J ends were trimmed by 4 bases and 5 bases, with 9 bases remaining between them. The CDR3 covers 12 residues. The V gene's germline CDR1 is SGHRS and CDR2 YFSETQ. This CDR3 is CASSGNYETQYF. The CDR3 DNA reads as TGCGCCAGCAGCGGGAATTACGAGACCCAGTACTTC.

The rearrangement joins TRBV7-3 to TRBJ2-1; the D is unclear. Germline lookup yields CDR1 SGHTA and CDR2 FQGTGA. Trimming pared 2 bases from V and 6 bases from J, leaving 8 bases between. This CDR3 region has 13 residues. The CDR3 DNA reads as TGTGCCAGCAGCTTATCCCCCGCCAATGAGCAGTTCTTC. It specifies CASSLSPANEQFF.

V and J are TRBV5-1 and TRBJ1-1; 8 nucleotides match TRBD1. Per germline, CDR1 SGHRS and CDR2 YFSETQ. V shed 4 bases, J shed 4 bases, and the junction held 9 bases outside the gene matches. This CDR3 is built from 15 residues. Here the CDR3 reads CASSGGTGSRTEAFF. In DNA form, the CDR3 reads TGCGCCAGCAGCGGTGGGACAGGTAGTCGCACTGAAGCTTTCTTT.

The J gene is TRBJ2-5, the V gene TRBV5-4; D may be TRBD2 (7 bases). V lost 2 bases and J lost 2, with 16 bases in between. Germline V gene sequence: CDR1 SGHNT, CDR2 YYREEE (reference sequence). The length of the CDR3 is 16 residues. Written as DNA, the CDR3 is TGTGCCAGCAGCTTTTGGGGGGGCCAGGGGCAAGAGACCCAGTACTTC. Translated: CASSFWGGQGQETQYF.

The gene calls are TRBV6-4 and TRBJ1-6, with D uncertain. The CDR3 covers 13 residues. Looked up from germline, CDR1 is MRHNA and CDR2 is SNTAGT. V was pared by 4 bases and J by 5 bases, with 6 bases between. The CDR3 DNA reads as TGTGCCAGCAGTGTCCAGCATAATTCACCCCTCCACTTT. The encoded protein is CASSVQHNSPLHF.

The CDR3 is CASGAGLLHEQYF. The CDR3 DNA is TGTGCCAGCGGAGCGGGGTTACTCCACGAGCAGTACTTC. J is TRBJ2-7 and V is TRBV27, with TRBD2 matching 7 bases. The CDR3 spans 13 residues. CDR1 MNHEY and CDR2 SMNVEV come from the germline V gene (reference sequence). V lost 8 bases and J lost 5; bases outside the gene matches: 9.

The gene calls are TRBV7-2 and TRBJ2-7, with D unresolved. CDR1 and CDR2 from the germline V gene are SGHTA and FQGNSA. This CDR3 has 12 residues. With 1 base removed from V and 5 bases from J, the gap between germline ends came to 6 bases. The CDR3 loop reads CASSLVAHEQYF. The CDR3 region has the DNA TGTGCCAGCAGCTTAGTTGCCCACGAGCAGTACTTC. Together with reference TRBV7-2 and TRBJ2-7, the CDR3 gives the full variable domain: GAGVSQSPSNKVTEKGKDVELRCDPISGHTALYWYRQSLGQGLEFLIYFQGNSAPDKSGLPSDRFSAERTGGSVSTLTIQRTQQEDSAVYLCASSLVAHEQYFGPGTRLTVT.

The chain uses TRBV18 and TRBJ2-5; tentatively, D is TRBD1 (6 bases). The ends were cut back, 2 bases at V and 1 base at J, with 8 bases in the middle. From germline, CDR1 is KGHSH and CDR2 LQKENI. The CDR3 is 14 residues long. CDR3 in DNA: TGTGCCAGCTCACCAACAGGGTTCCAAGAGACCCAGTACTTC. It translates to CASSPTGFQETQYF.

This sequence joins TRBV6-1 and TRBJ1-2, with a tentative D call TRBD1 (5 bases). With 6 bases removed from V and 4 bases from J, the gap between germline ends came to 15 bases. The CDR3 covers 14 residues. Germline CDR1 reads MNHNS; CDR2 reads SASEGT. This CDR3 is CASRASSGGYGYTF. The DNA for the CDR3 is TGTGCCAGCAGGGCATCAAGCGGGGGCTATGGCTACACCTTC.

This chain links TRBV11-3 with TRBJ2-1, with D perhaps given as TRBD1 or TRBD2 (5 bases each). V dropped 4 bases and J dropped 4 bases, with 11 bases sitting between them. Germline V lookup: CDR1 SGHNT, CDR2 YENEEA. The CDR3 consists of 14 residues. The CDR3 region is CASSSLWGYNEQFF. CDR3 coding DNA: TGTGCCAGCAGCTCTTTGTGGGGGTACAATGAGCAGTTCTTC.

The rearrangement joins TRBV7-9 to TRBJ1-1; D is ambiguous. The germline V gene has CDR1 SEHNR and CDR2 FQNEAQ (reference sequence). The CDR3 spans 13 residues. Trimming stripped 5 bases from V and 5 bases from J, with 12 bases between. The CDR3 sequence: CASSLEPTTEAFF. CDR3 DNA: TGTGCCAGCAGCCTAGAGCCGACGACTGAAGCTTTCTTT. Full variable domain (rest looked up from reference TRBV7-9 and TRBJ1-1): DTGVSQNPRHKITKRGQNVTFRCDPISEHNRLYWYRQTLGQGPEFLTYFQNEAQLEKSRLLSDRFSAERPKGSFSTLEIQRTEQGDSAMYLCASSLEPTTEAFFGQGTRLTVV.

The genes are TRBV25-1 and TRBJ2-5; the D call may be TRBD1 or TRBD2 (6 bases each). Looked up from germline, CDR1 is MGHDK and CDR2 is SYGVNS. This CDR3 contains 14 residues. The germline V and J ends were trimmed by 3 bases and 5 bases, with 13 bases remaining between them. In DNA, the CDR3 is TGTGCCAGCAGTGATCCGGGGGCCGGGGAGACCCAGTACTTC. Its translation is CASSDPGAGETQYF. The variable domain in full, with the rest retrieved from reference TRBV25-1 and TRBJ2-5, is EADIYQTPRYLVIGTGKKITLECSQTMGHDKMYWYQQDPGMELHLIHYSYGVNSTEKGDLSSESTVSRIRTEHFPLTLESARPSHTSQYLCASSDPGAGETQYFGPGTRLLVL.